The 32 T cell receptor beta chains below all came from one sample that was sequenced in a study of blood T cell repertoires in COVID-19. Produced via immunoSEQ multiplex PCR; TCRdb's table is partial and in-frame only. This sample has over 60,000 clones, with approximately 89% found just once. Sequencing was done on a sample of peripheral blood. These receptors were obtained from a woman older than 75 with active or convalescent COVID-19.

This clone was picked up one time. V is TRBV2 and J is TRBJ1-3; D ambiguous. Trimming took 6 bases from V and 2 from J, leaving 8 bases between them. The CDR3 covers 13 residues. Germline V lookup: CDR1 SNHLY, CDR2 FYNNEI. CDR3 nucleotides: TGTGCCAGCAGCAGGAATACTGGAAACACCATATATTTT. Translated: CASSRNTGNTIYF.

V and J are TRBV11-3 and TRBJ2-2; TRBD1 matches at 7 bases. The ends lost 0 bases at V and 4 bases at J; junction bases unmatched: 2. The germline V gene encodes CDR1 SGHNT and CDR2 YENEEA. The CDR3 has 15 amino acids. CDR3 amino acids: CASSLDRGSTGELFF. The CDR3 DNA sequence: TGTGCCAGCAGCTTAGACAGGGGGAGCACCGGGGAGCTGTTTTTT.

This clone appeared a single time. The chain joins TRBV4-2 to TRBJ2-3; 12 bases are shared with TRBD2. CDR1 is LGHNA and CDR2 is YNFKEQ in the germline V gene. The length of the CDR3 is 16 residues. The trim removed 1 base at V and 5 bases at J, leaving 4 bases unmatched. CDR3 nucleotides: TGTGCCAGCAGCCAAGCTAGCGGGGGGGCGAGAGATACGCAGTATTTT. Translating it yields CASSQASGGARDTQYF.

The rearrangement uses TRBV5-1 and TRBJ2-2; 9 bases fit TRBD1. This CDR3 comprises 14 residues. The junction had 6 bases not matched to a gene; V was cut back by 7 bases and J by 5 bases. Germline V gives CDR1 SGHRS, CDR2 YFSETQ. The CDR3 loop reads CASDTGGHTGELFF. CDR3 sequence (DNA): TGCGCCAGCGATACAGGGGGCCATACCGGGGAGCTGTTTTTT.

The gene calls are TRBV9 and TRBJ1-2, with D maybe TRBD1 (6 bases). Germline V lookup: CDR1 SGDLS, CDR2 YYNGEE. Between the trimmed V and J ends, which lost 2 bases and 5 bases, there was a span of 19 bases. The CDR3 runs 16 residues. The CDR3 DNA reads TGTGCCAGCAGCGTTTTTGACAGGCCACTAATATATGGCTACACCTTC. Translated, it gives CASSVFDRPLIYGYTF.

The CDR3 is CASSEVQGAGNQPQHF. The CDR3 bases are TGCGCCAGCAGTGAGGTTCAGGGGGCCGGTAATCAGCCCCAGCATTTT. The chain employs TRBV10-2 and TRBJ1-5, with 8 bases lining up with TRBD1. This CDR3 has 16 amino acids. CDR1 and CDR2 (germline): WSHSY, SAAADI. J was trimmed by 4 bases and V by 2 bases; bases with no gene match: 7.

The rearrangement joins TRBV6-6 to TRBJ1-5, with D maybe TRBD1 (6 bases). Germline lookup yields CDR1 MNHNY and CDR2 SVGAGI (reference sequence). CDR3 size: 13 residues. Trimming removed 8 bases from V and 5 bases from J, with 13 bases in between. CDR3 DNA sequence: TGTGCCAGCGCACAGGGCTTGGATCAGCCCCAGCATTTT. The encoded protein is CASAQGLDQPQHF.

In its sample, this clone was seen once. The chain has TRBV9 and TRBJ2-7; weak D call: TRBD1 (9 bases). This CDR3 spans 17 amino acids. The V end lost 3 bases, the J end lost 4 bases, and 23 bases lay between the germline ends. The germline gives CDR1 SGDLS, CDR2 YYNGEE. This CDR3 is CASSAGQGGGGLYEQYF. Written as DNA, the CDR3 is TGTGCCAGCAGCGCGGGACAGGGCGGCGGGGGGCTTTACGAGCAGTACTTC.

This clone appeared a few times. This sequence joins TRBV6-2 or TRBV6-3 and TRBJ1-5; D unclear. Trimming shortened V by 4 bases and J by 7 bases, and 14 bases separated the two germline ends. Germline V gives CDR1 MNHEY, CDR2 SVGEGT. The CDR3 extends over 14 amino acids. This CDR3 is CASSSGRWRQPQHF. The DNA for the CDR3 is TGTGCCAGCAGTTCTGGCCGATGGAGGCAGCCCCAGCATTTT.

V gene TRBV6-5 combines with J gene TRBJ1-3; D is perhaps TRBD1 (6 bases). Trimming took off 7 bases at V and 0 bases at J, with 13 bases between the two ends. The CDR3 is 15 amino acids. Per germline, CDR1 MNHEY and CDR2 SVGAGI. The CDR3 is CASTRDISSGNTIYF. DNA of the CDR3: TGTGCCAGCACCCGGGACATAAGCTCTGGAAACACCATATATTTT.

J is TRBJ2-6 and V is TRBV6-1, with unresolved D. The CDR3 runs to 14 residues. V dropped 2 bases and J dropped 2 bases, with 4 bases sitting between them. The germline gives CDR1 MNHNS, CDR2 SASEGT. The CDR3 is CASSEITGANVLTF. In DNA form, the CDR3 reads TGTGCCAGCAGTGAAATTACTGGGGCCAACGTCCTGACTTTC.

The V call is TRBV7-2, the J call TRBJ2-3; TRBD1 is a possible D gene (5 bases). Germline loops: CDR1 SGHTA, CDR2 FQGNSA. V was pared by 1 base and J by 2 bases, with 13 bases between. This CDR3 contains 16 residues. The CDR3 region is CASSLDRVGATDTQYF. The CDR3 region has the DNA TGTGCCAGCAGCTTAGATAGGGTAGGGGCCACAGATACGCAGTATTTT.

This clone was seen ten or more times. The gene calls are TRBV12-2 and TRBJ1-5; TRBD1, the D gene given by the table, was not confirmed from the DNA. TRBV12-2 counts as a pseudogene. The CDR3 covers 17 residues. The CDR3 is CASRLAQGCRSNQPQHF. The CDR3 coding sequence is TGTGCAAGTCGCTTAGCGCAGGGGTGTCGCAGCAATCAGCCCCAGCATTTT.

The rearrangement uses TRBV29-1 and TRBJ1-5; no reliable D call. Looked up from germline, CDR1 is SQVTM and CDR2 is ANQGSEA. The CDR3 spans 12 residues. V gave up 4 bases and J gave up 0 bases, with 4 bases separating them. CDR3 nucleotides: TGCAGCGTTGGTTATAGCAATCAGCCCCAGCATTTT. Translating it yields CSVGYSNQPQHF.

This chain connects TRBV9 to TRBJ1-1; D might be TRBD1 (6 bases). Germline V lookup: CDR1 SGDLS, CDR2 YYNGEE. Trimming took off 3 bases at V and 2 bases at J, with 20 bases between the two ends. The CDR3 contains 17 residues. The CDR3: CASSAPRGGLTNTEAFF. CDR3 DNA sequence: TGTGCCAGCAGCGCCCCGAGGGGGGGACTAACTAACACTGAAGCTTTCTTT.

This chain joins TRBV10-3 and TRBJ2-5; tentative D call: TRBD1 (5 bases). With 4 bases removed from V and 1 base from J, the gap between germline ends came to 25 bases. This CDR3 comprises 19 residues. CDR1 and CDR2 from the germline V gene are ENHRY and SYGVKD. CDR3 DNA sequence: TGTGCCATCAGTGTCCTTAATTTCTCAGGGCGTCTGGCCCAAGAGACCCAGTACTTC. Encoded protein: CAISVLNFSGRLAQETQYF.

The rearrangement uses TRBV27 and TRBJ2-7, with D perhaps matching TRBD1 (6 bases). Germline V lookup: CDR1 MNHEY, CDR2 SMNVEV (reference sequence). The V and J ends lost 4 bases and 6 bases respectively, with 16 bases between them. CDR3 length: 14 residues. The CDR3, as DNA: TGTGCCAGCAGTTGGAACAGGGAGACGGCCGAGCAGTACTTC. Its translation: CASSWNRETAEQYF.

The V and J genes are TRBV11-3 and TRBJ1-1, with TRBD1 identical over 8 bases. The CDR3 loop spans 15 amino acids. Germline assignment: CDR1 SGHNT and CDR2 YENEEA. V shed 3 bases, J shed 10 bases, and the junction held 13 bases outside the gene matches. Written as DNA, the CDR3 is TGTGCCAGCAGCTTCAGAGGACAGGGAAAATTGGGAGCTTTCTTT. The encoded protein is CASSFRGQGKLGAFF.

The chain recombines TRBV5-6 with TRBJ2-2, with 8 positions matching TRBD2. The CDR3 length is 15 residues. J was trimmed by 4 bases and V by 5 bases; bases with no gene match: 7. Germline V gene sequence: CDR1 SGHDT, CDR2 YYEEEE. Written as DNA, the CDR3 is TGTGCCAGCAGGGAGACCGGGACTAGCACCGGGGAGCTGTTTTTT. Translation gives CASRETGTSTGELFF.

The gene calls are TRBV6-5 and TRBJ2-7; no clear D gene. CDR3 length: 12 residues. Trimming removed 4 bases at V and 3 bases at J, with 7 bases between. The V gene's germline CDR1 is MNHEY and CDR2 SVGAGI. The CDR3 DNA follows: TGTGCCAGCAGTTCAAACAGCTACGAGCAGTACTTC. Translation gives CASSSNSYEQYF.

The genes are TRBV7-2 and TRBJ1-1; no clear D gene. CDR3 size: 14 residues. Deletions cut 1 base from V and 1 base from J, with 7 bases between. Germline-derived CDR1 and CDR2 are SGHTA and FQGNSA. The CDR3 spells CASSLVGRNTEAFF. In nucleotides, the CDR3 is TGTGCCAGCAGCTTAGTTGGGCGGAACACTGAAGCTTTCTTT.

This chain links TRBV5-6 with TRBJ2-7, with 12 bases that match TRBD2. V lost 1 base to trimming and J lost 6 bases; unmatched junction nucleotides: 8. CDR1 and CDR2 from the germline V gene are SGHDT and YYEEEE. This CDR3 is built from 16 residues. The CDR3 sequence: CASSLSSGGGRSEQYF. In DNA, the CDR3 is TGTGCCAGCAGCTTGTCTAGCGGGGGGGGCAGGAGCGAGCAGTACTTC.

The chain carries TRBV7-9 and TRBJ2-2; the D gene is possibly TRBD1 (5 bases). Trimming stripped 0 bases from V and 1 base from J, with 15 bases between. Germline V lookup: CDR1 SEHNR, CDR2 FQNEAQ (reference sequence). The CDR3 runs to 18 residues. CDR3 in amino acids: CASSLAPAGYMNTGELFF. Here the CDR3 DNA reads TGTGCCAGCAGCTTAGCCCCCGCAGGGTATATGAACACCGGGGAGCTGTTTTTT.

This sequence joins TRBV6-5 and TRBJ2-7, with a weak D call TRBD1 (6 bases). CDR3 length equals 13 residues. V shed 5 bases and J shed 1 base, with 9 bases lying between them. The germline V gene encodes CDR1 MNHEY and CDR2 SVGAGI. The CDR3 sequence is CASSRDISYEQYF. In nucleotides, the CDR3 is TGTGCCAGCAGTAGGGACATTTCCTACGAGCAGTACTTC.

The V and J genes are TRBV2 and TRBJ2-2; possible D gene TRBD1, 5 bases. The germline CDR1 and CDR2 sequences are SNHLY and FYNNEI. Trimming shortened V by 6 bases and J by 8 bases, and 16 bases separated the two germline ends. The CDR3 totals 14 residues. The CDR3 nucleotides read TGTGCCAGCAGCGAGAGTAGCAGGGTGGGGGAGCTGTTTTTT. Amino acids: CASSESSRVGELFF.

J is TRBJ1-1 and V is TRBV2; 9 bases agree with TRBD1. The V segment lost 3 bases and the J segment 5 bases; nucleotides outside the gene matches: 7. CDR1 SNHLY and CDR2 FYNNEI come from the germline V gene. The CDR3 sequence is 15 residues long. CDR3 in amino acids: CASSDGTGIGTEAFF. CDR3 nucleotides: TGTGCCAGCAGTGACGGGACAGGGATTGGGACTGAAGCTTTCTTT.

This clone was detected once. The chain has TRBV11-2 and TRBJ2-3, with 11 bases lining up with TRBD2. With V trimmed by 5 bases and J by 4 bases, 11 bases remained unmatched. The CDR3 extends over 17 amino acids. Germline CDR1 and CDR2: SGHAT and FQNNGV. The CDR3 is CASSPHGLAGGADTQYF. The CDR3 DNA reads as TGTGCCAGCAGCCCGCATGGGCTAGCGGGGGGAGCAGATACGCAGTATTTT. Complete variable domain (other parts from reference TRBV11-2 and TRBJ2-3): EAGVAQSPRYKIIEKRQSVAFWCNPISGHATLYWYQQILGQGPKLLIQFQNNGVVDDSQLPKDRFSAERLKGVDSTLKIQPAKLEDSAVYLCASSPHGLAGGADTQYFGPGTRLTVL.

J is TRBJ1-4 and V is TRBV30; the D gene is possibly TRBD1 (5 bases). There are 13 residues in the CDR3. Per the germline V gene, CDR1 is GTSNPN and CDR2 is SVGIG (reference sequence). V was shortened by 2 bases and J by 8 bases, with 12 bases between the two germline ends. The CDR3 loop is CAWSRGAGEKLFF. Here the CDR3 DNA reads TGTGCCTGGAGTAGGGGTGCTGGGGAAAAACTGTTTTTT.

CDR3: CAWSVITPGTGGGYTF. The CDR3 bases are TGTGCCTGGAGTGTAATCACCCCCGGCACAGGGGGTGGCTACACCTTC. V gene TRBV30 combines with J gene TRBJ1-2, with TRBD1 identical over 8 bases. Unmatched junction bases numbered 13, after V lost 0 bases and J lost 7 bases. The V gene's germline CDR1 is GTSNPN and CDR2 SVGIG (reference sequence). The CDR3 is 16 residues long.

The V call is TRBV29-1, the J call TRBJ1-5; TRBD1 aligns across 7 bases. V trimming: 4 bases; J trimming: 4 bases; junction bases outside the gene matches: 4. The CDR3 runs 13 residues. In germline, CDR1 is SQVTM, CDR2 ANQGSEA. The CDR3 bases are TGCAGCGTTGGACAGGGTCTGAATCAGCCCCAGCATTTT. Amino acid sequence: CSVGQGLNQPQHF.

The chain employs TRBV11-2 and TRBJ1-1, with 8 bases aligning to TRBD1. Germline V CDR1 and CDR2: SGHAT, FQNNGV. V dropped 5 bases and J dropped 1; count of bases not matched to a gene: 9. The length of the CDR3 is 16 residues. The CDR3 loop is CASSTTDRAPNTEAFF. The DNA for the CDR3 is TGTGCCAGCAGCACAACGGACAGGGCTCCGAACACTGAAGCTTTCTTT.

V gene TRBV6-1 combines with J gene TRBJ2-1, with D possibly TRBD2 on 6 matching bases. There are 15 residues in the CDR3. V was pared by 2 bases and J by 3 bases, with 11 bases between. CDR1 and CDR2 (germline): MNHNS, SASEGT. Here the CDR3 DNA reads TGTGCCAGCAGTGAATCGGAGGGGTTCTACAATGAGCAGTTCTTC. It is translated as CASSESEGFYNEQFF.